A single sample is the source of the 14 T cell receptor beta chains below, sequenced in a study of OX40 agonist ivuxolimab in advanced cancers. Libraries were prepared by immunoSEQ multiplex PCR; TCRdb keeps only in-frame clonotypes and omits some of them. The sample shows about 40,000 clones, around 89% of them seen only once. The specimen was CD4+ or CD8+ T cells sorted from blood, collected in a trial of the OX40 agonist ivuxolimab. The receptors here all came from an adult with an advanced solid tumor such as melanoma, head and neck, liver or kidney cancer.

This chain uses TRBV7-9 with TRBJ2-1; TRBD2 matches at 11 bases. V shed 5 bases and J 9 bases; nucleotides not matched to a gene: 12. There are 16 residues in the CDR3. CDR1 and CDR2 (germline): SEHNR, FQNEAQ (reference sequence). The CDR3 DNA sequence: TGTGCCAGCAGCGAGGAGGCTAGCGGGAGGTTACTTGAGCAGTTCTTC. Its protein is CASSEEASGRLLEQFF.

This clone was picked up a small number of times. The chain carries TRBV14 and TRBJ2-7; no reliable D call. Germline CDR1 SGHDN, CDR2 FVKESK. The CDR3 totals 14 residues. V was clipped by 2 bases and J by 3 bases, with 11 bases between them. CDR3 sequence (DNA): TGTGCCAGCAGCCAAAAGGTAGCAATCTACGAGCAGTACTTC. Translation gives CASSQKVAIYEQYF.

This clone was seen more than once but under ten times. The chain couples TRBV7-9 to TRBJ1-1, with D unresolved. Per the germline V gene, CDR1 is SEHNR and CDR2 is FQNEAQ (reference sequence). V lost 5 bases to trimming and J lost 1 base, with 20 bases between them. The CDR3 spans 17 residues. CDR3 amino acids: CASSRLRTTERNTEAFF. In DNA, the CDR3 is TGTGCCAGCAGCCGGTTACGGACGACGGAGAGGAACACTGAAGCTTTCTTT.

This clone was seen only a few times. The chain links TRBV28 to TRBJ1-1; D might be TRBD1 (6 bases). There are 14 residues in the CDR3. The germline gives CDR1 MDHEN, CDR2 SYDVKM. Trimming pared 7 bases from V and 0 bases from J, leaving 12 bases between. CDR3 residues: CASKDSYLNTEAFF. Here the CDR3 DNA reads TGTGCCAGCAAGGACAGCTACTTGAACACTGAAGCTTTCTTT.

This chain joins TRBV2 and TRBJ1-2; 7 positions match TRBD1. There are 14 residues in the CDR3. Germline loops: CDR1 SNHLY, CDR2 FYNNEI. V shed 6 bases and J 4 bases; nucleotides not matched to a gene: 8. This chain's CDR3 is CASRPEDRAYGYTF. DNA of the CDR3: TGTGCCAGCAGGCCCGAAGACAGGGCCTATGGCTACACCTTC. Full variable domain (missing parts from reference TRBV2 and TRBJ1-2): EPEVTQTPSHQVTQMGQEVILRCVPISNHLYFYWYRQILGQKVEFLVSFYNNEISEKSEIFDDQFSVERPDGSNFTLKIRSTKLEDSAMYFCASRPEDRAYGYTFGSGTRLTVV.

The chain employs TRBV28 and TRBJ1-3; D not resolved. This CDR3 is built from 14 residues. Germline V gene lookup returns CDR1 MDHEN and CDR2 SYDVKM. V lost 11 bases, J lost 0 bases, and 14 bases lay in between. CDR3 in DNA: TGTGCCGGTCAAATACAGAACTCTGGAAACACCATATATTTT. It translates to CAGQIQNSGNTIYF. The variable domain in full, with the rest retrieved from reference TRBV28 and TRBJ1-3, is DVKVTQSSRYLVKRTGEKVFLECVQDMDHENMFWYRQDPGLGLRLIYFSYDVKMKEKGDIPEGYSVSREKKERFSLILESASTNQTSMYLCAGQIQNSGNTIYFGEGSWLTVV.

The chain recombines TRBV7-8 with TRBJ1-5; possible D gene TRBD1, 6 bases. The CDR3 is 16 amino acids. Germline assignment: CDR1 SGHVS and CDR2 FQNEAQ. Trimming left V 5 bases short and J 0 bases short, with 14 bases between. CDR3 sequence reads: CASSAEQGYSNQPQHF. The CDR3 DNA sequence: TGTGCCAGCAGCGCCGAACAGGGCTATAGCAATCAGCCCCAGCATTTT.

This chain links TRBV28 with TRBJ1-5; tentative D call: TRBD1 (6 bases). The V gene's germline CDR1 is MDHEN and CDR2 SYDVKM. V was clipped by 2 bases and J by 4 bases, with 12 bases between them. The CDR3 spans 15 residues. CDR3: CASSLLRGSNQPQHF. The CDR3 DNA is TGTGCCAGCAGTTTACTCAGGGGCTCGAATCAGCCCCAGCATTTT. Based on the CDR3 plus reference TRBV28 and TRBJ1-5, the full variable domain is DVKVTQSSRYLVKRTGEKVFLECVQDMDHENMFWYRQDPGLGLRLIYFSYDVKMKEKGDIPEGYSVSREKKERFSLILESASTNQTSMYLCASSLLRGSNQPQHFGDGTRLSIL.

The chain uses TRBV28 and TRBJ2-1; 11 bases align to TRBD1. Germline V gene lookup returns CDR1 MDHEN and CDR2 SYDVKM. This CDR3 is built from 16 residues. Trimming took 6 bases from V and 2 from J; bases not matched to a gene: 6. The CDR3 nucleotides read TGTGCCAGCAGCATGAGGACAGGGGGCGCCTACAATGAGCAGTTCTTC. This translates into CASSMRTGGAYNEQFF.

The rearrangement links TRBV6-4 to TRBJ2-1; 14 bases align to TRBD2. This CDR3 spans 14 amino acids. J lost 8 bases, V lost 5 bases, and 2 bases had no gene match. Germline loops: CDR1 MRHNA, CDR2 SNTAGT. The CDR3 is CASSRLAGGYEQFF. The CDR3 region has the DNA TGTGCCAGCAGTCGACTAGCGGGAGGGTATGAGCAGTTCTTC.

This chain joins TRBV28 and TRBJ2-7, with no clear D. Germline CDR1 is MDHEN and CDR2 is SYDVKM. The CDR3 is 10 residues long. V was cut by 5 bases and J by 8 bases, with 7 bases left in between. The CDR3 region is CASSKIKQYF. The CDR3 region has the DNA TGTGCCAGCAGTAAGATTAAGCAGTACTTC.

This rearrangement joins TRBV27 to TRBJ2-7, with TRBD2 as a possible D gene (6 bases). The CDR3 consists of 14 residues. CDR1 and CDR2 (germline): MNHEY, SMNVEV (reference sequence). V was shortened by 3 bases and J by 4 bases, with 13 bases between the two germline ends. For the CDR3, the DNA is TGTGCCAGCAGTTTCCAGACTAGTATTTACGAGCAGTACTTC. This sequence encodes CASSFQTSIYEQYF.

The chain is built from TRBV5-6 and TRBJ2-2, with D possibly being TRBD1 (5 bases). Germline V lookup: CDR1 SGHDT, CDR2 YYEEEE. With 2 bases removed from V and 4 bases from J, the gap between germline ends came to 9 bases. This CDR3 spans 14 amino acids. This CDR3 reads CASSLNQGTGELFF. CDR3 nucleotides: TGTGCCAGCAGCTTAAATCAGGGCACCGGGGAGCTGTTTTTT.

In this sample, this clone turned up once. The rearrangement links TRBV27 to TRBJ2-5; 10 bases are shared with TRBD1. Trimming cost V 5 bases and J 5 bases; bases outside gene matches: 8. Germline V gene lookup returns CDR1 MNHEY and CDR2 SMNVEV (reference sequence). The CDR3 has 15 residues. CDR3 nucleotides: TGTGCCAGCAGTCCGGGACAGGGGAATGGGGAGACCCAGTACTTC. This translates into CASSPGQGNGETQYF.